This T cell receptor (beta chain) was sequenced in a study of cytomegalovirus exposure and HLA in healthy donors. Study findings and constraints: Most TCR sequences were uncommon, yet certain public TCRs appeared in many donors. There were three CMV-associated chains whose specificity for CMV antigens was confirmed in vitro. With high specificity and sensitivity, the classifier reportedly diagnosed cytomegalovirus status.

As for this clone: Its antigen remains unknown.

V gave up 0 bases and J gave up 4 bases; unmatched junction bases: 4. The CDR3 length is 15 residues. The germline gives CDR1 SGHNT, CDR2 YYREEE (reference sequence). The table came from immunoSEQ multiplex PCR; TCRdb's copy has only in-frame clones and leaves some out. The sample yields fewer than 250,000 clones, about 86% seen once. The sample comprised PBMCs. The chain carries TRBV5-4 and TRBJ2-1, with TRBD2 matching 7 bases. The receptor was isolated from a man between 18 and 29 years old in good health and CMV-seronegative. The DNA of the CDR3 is TGTGCCAGCAGCTTGGGGGCTAGCGGTTACAATGAGCAGTTCTTC. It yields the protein CASSLGASGYNEQFF.